This T cell receptor (beta chain) derives from a study of blood T cell repertoires in COVID-19. Background on the study: Samples of COVID-19 (acute and convalescent) were obtained from the United States, Italy and Spain. PBMCs, B-cell-depleted T cells, or T cells were the source of the cDNA or gDNA that made up the material.

Germline CDR1 SQVTM, CDR2 ANQGSEA. CDR3 length: 12 amino acids. Germline trimming cut 5 bases from V and 6 bases from J; bases unmatched to any gene: 6. Membership in each cohort depended on participant-reported clinical history. TCRdb's table, derived via immunoSEQ multiplex PCR, lists solely in-frame clones and lacks some. This sample carries about 57,000 clones, 80% to 90% of them seen once, and the ten largest clones take 3% to 4.5%. The sequenced sample was PBMCs or T cells enriched from blood (not recorded which). The V call is TRBV29-1, the J call TRBJ1-2; 7 bases align to TRBD1. The receptor was isolated from a woman in her forties with acute COVID-19. CDR3: CSVNPGGNGYTF. CDR3 nucleotides: TGCAGCGTTAACCCAGGGGGAAATGGCTACACCTTC.